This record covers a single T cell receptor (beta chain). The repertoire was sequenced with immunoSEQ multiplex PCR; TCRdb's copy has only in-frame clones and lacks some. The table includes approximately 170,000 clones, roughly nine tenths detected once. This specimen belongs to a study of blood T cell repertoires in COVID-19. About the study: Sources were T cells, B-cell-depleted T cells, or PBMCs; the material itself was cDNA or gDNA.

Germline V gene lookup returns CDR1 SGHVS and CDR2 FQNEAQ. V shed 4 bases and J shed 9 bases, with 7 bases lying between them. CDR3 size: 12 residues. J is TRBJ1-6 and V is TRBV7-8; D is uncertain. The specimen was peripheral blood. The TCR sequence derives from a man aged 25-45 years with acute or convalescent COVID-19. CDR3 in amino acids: CASSSTASPLHF. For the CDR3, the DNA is TGTGCCAGCAGCTCCACAGCTTCACCCCTCCACTTT.